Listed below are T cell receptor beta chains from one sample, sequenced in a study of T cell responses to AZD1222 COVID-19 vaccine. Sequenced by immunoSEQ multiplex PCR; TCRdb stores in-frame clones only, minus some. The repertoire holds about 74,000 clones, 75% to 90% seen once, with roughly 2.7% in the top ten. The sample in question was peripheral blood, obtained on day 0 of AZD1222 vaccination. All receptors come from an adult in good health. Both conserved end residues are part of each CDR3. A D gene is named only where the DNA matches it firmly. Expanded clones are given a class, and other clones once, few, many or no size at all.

cdr3_aa: CASSQADPSETDTQYF
cdr3_nt: TGTGCCAGCAGTCAGGCAGACCCTTCCGAGACAGATACGCAGTATTTT
clone_size: -
j_call: TRBJ2-3
d_call: -
v_call: TRBV28

cdr3_aa: CAWSVSNYEQYF
cdr3_nt: TGTGCCTGGAGTGTATCGAACTACGAGCAGTACTTC
clone_size: -
j_call: TRBJ2-7
d_call: -
v_call: TRBV30

cdr3_aa: CASSLSTGADTQYF
cdr3_nt: TGTGCCAGCAGTTTGTCAACAGGGGCAGATACGCAGTATTTT
clone_size: few
j_call: TRBJ2-3
d_call: TRBD1
v_call: TRBV6-6

cdr3_aa: CASSLFLAARSGELFF
cdr3_nt: TGTGCCAGCAGTTTATTTCTAGCGGCCCGGAGTGGGGAGCTGTTTTTT
clone_size: once
j_call: TRBJ2-2
d_call: TRBD2
v_call: TRBV27

cdr3_aa: CASSPWGGYGYTF
cdr3_nt: TGTGCCAGCAGTCCATGGGGGGGCTATGGCTACACCTTC
clone_size: once
j_call: TRBJ1-2
d_call: -
v_call: TRBV27

cdr3_aa: CASSPRTSGTQETQYF
cdr3_nt: TGTGCCAGCAGCCCTAGGACTAGCGGGACCCAAGAGACCCAGTACTTC
clone_size: -
j_call: TRBJ2-5
d_call: TRBD2
v_call: TRBV7-2

cdr3_aa: CAANPGLAGVTDTQYF
cdr3_nt: TGTGCCGCAAACCCGGGACTAGCGGGCGTCACAGATACGCAGTATTTT
clone_size: -
j_call: TRBJ2-3
d_call: TRBD2
v_call: TRBV30

cdr3_aa: CASSLGPYGYTF
cdr3_nt: TGTGCCAGCAGTTTAGGACCCTATGGCTACACCTTC
clone_size: -
j_call: TRBJ1-2
d_call: -
v_call: TRBV12-3/TRBV12-4

cdr3_aa: CATQREANYGYTF
cdr3_nt: TGTGCCACCCAGCGTGAAGCTAACTATGGCTACACCTTC
clone_size: -
j_call: TRBJ1-2
d_call: -
v_call: TRBV6-5

cdr3_aa: CASGTGITETQYF
cdr3_nt: TGTGCCAGCGGAACAGGGATAACGGAGACCCAGTACTTC
clone_size: -
j_call: TRBJ2-5
d_call: -
v_call: TRBV7-9

cdr3_aa: CASSLGSSSYNEQFF
cdr3_nt: TGTGCCAGCAGCCTAGGTTCCAGCTCCTACAATGAGCAGTTCTTC
clone_size: once
j_call: TRBJ2-1
d_call: -
v_call: TRBV6-2/TRBV6-3

cdr3_aa: CASRDSWGELFF
cdr3_nt: TGTGCCAGCAGGGACAGTTGGGGGGAGCTGTTTTTT
clone_size: -
j_call: TRBJ2-2
d_call: -
v_call: TRBV28

cdr3_aa: CAWRQTSNQPQHF
cdr3_nt: TGTGCCTGGAGACAGACCAGCAATCAGCCCCAGCATTTT
clone_size: once
j_call: TRBJ1-5
d_call: -
v_call: TRBV30

cdr3_aa: CASSPPTGTHGYTF
cdr3_nt: TGTGCCAGCTCACCACCGACAGGGACCCATGGCTACACCTTC
clone_size: -
j_call: TRBJ1-2
d_call: TRBD1
v_call: TRBV18

cdr3_aa: CASSEAQGNYGYTF
cdr3_nt: TGTGCCAGCTCAGAGGCCCAGGGGAACTATGGCTACACCTTC
clone_size: -
j_call: TRBJ1-2
d_call: -
v_call: TRBV18

cdr3_aa: CASSIQGYEQYF
cdr3_nt: TGTGCCAGCAGTATACAGGGGTACGAGCAGTACTTC
clone_size: -
j_call: TRBJ2-7
d_call: TRBD1
v_call: TRBV6-2/TRBV6-3